This TCR beta chain appears in the sequencing data of a study of regulatory T cells in long-lasting Graves disease. Study information: Those Graves' patients who were newly diagnosed had been on antithyroid drugs under 3 months.

The CDR3 contains 15 residues. The germline CDR1 and CDR2 sequences are SGHTA and FQGNSA. Trimming took off 0 bases at V and 8 bases at J, with 13 bases between the two ends. Study results and caveats: Accuracy may have been reduced by the small sample size. Persistent Graves' patients showed less TCR diversity than newly diagnosed ones.

Many counts were recorded for this clonotype. Antigen: not known. Time point meaning: newly diagnosed GD, antithyroid drugs for less than 3 months. The TCR library was made from RNA that had been extracted from PBMCs in TRIzol. Researchers made TCR beta libraries by using iRepertoire HTBI primers and running Arm-PCR on CDR3 regions. Study processing details: Sample data revealed approximately 60 TRBV and some 14 TRBJ segments. Each CDR3 protein is one row after TCRdb ran MiXCR on the multiplex PCR reads. The V and J calls here are based on TCRdb, not the publication. The sample consists of 300,000 to 400,000 distinct CDR3 sequences, 15% of them appearing once.

The chain links TRBV7-2 to TRBJ1-4; D unclear. The clonotype was recovered from a female donor with Graves disease. The material was peripheral blood mononuclear cells (PBMCs), obtained at new diagnosis, from a patient treated with antithyroid drugs. CDR3 amino acids: CASSLAVRLGEKLFF. For the CDR3, the DNA is TGTGCCAGCAGCTTAGCGGTCAGGTTGGGGGAAAAACTGTTTTTT.